These 25 T cell receptor beta chains were sequenced from one sample in a study of CD8+ T cells in alopecia areata. Treatment indicated: oral pan-JAK inhibitor, 5-10 mg twice daily. cDNA serving as the sequencing template came from extracted, reverse transcribed RNA. TCRdb's copy holds only in-frame clones and misses some; the assay was immunoSEQ multiplex PCR. The table shows about 160,000 clones, with under 70% occurring only once. Sequenced here: CD4+ T cells sorted from blood, sampled at week 4, from a patient treated with tofacitinib. The origin of the receptors is a human donor with alopecia areata.

This sequence joins TRBV7-2 and TRBJ2-5, with D maybe TRBD2 (5 bases). Looked up from germline, CDR1 is SGHTA and CDR2 is FQGNSA. V shed 5 bases and J shed 10 bases, with 23 bases lying between them. The CDR3 is 15 amino acids. The CDR3 coding sequence is TGTGCCAGCAGCCCGCGATCGGGAACACCGCAGAACCAGTACTTC. This codes for CASSPRSGTPQNQYF.

V gene TRBV4-2 combines with J gene TRBJ1-6; D not resolved. Germline V lookup: CDR1 LGHNA, CDR2 YNFKEQ. The CDR3 runs 16 residues. Trimming removed 0 bases at V and 3 bases at J, with 9 bases between. The CDR3 bases are TGTGCCAGCAGCCAAGATTATAGTAACTATAATTCACCCCTCCACTTT. Its protein product is CASSQDYSNYNSPLHF.

There are a few counts of this clone. This sequence joins TRBV5-6 and TRBJ1-2, with no clear D. This CDR3 has 14 residues. Germline V gene data show CDR1 as SGHDT and CDR2 as YYEEEE. Trimming removed 4 bases from V and 0 bases from J, with 10 bases in between. The CDR3 loop reads CASSPPGTNYGYTF. CDR3 sequence (DNA): TGTGCCAGCAGCCCTCCCGGGACTAACTATGGCTACACCTTC.

The chain carries TRBV7-2 and TRBJ2-7; D may be TRBD1 or TRBD2 (5 bases each). CDR1 is SGHTA and CDR2 is FQGNSA in the germline V gene. This CDR3 comprises 14 residues. Deletions cut 6 bases from V and 6 bases from J, with 18 bases between. The CDR3 DNA sequence: TGTGCCAGCAGTTCCGGGACGGTCGGGCTCGAGCAGTACTTC. Translation: CASSSGTVGLEQYF.

The rearrangement joins TRBV7-3 to TRBJ2-1; D is possibly TRBD2 (5 bases). Germline values: CDR1 SGHTA, CDR2 FQGTGA. The CDR3 covers 17 residues. The V end lost 5 bases, the J end lost 4 bases, and 21 bases lay between the germline ends. In DNA, the CDR3 is TGTGCCAGCAGCCTAGTAGCAATCCGGGATTCTTACAATGAGCAGTTCTTC. Translation: CASSLVAIRDSYNEQFF.

J is TRBJ2-2 and V is TRBV2; D is possibly TRBD1 or TRBD2 (5 bases each). The CDR3 extends over 15 amino acids. V lost 4 bases, J lost 1 base, and 10 bases lay in between. Germline V gene lookup returns CDR1 SNHLY and CDR2 FYNNEI. The DNA of the CDR3 is TGTGCCAGCAGTGTGAGGGGCAAGAACACCGGGGAGCTGTTTTTT. Encoded protein: CASSVRGKNTGELFF.

The V gene is TRBV5-4, the J gene TRBJ2-7; 7 bases fit TRBD1. CDR3 length equals 15 residues. With 4 bases clipped from V and 3 bases from J, the junction kept 10 bases outside the gene matches. Per germline, CDR1 SGHNT and CDR2 YYREEE (reference sequence). This chain's CDR3 is CASSPEQGKGYEQYF. The CDR3 bases are TGTGCCAGCAGCCCAGAACAGGGGAAAGGCTACGAGCAGTACTTC.

The V and J genes are TRBV15 and TRBJ1-2; perhaps TRBD1 as D (5 bases). Deletions cut 4 bases from V and 2 bases from J, with 20 bases between. The CDR3 runs to 17 residues. CDR1 LNHNV and CDR2 YYDKDF come from the germline V gene (reference sequence). The CDR3 nucleotides are TGTGCCACCAGCACAAGTTTACAACCGACAGACAACTATGGCTACACCTTC. Protein product: CATSTSLQPTDNYGYTF. The full variable domain, with the rest looked up from reference TRBV15 and TRBJ1-2, is DAMVIQNPRYQVTQFGKPVTLSCSQTLNHNVMYWYQQKSSQAPKLLFHYYDKDFNNEADTPDNFQSRRPNTSFCFLDIRSPGLGDTAMYLCATSTSLQPTDNYGYTFGSGTRLTVV.

This rearrangement joins TRBV30 to TRBJ1-2; the D gene is possibly TRBD1 (5 bases). CDR1 is GTSNPN and CDR2 is SVGIG in the germline V gene (reference sequence). This CDR3 is 10 amino acids long. V was shortened by 5 bases and J by 7 bases, with 8 bases between the two germline ends. CDR3 nucleotides: TGTGCCTGGGGGGACGTTGGCTACACCTTC. Translation: CAWGDVGYTF.

This sequence joins TRBV29-1 and TRBJ1-5; 10 bases align to TRBD1. The germline gives CDR1 SQVTM, CDR2 ANQGSEA. The CDR3 covers 14 residues. J lost 3 bases, V lost 6 bases, and 5 bases had no gene match. The CDR3 here is CSVRDRGFNQPQHF. CDR3 DNA sequence: TGCAGCGTGCGGGACAGGGGTTTCAATCAGCCCCAGCATTTT.

This chain connects TRBV6-1 to TRBJ1-2; TRBD1 matches at 7 bases. Germline V gene sequence: CDR1 MNHNS, CDR2 SASEGT. Trimming cost V 2 bases and J 4 bases; bases outside gene matches: 4. CDR3 size: 14 residues. Written as DNA, the CDR3 is TGTGCCAGCAGTGAACAGGCAGGGGGCTATGGCTACACCTTC. Translated, it gives CASSEQAGGYGYTF.

The V call is TRBV15, the J call TRBJ2-5; possibly TRBD1 for D (6 bases). The V gene lost 9 bases and the J gene lost 4 bases, with 12 bases spanning the gap. CDR1 and CDR2 from the germline V gene are LNHNV and YYDKDF (reference sequence). This CDR3 spans 12 amino acids. This CDR3 is CATTDRIETQYF. CDR3 DNA: TGTGCCACTACGGACAGAATAGAGACCCAGTACTTC. The complete variable domain, with remaining parts taken from reference TRBV15 and TRBJ2-5, reads DAMVIQNPRYQVTQFGKPVTLSCSQTLNHNVMYWYQQKSSQAPKLLFHYYDKDFNNEADTPDNFQSRRPNTSFCFLDIRSPGLGDTAMYLCATTDRIETQYFGPGTRLLVL.

This clone was detected a few times. The V call is TRBV7-2, the J call TRBJ2-3; D is possibly TRBD1 (5 bases). V was trimmed by 5 bases and J by 1 base, leaving 13 bases between them. The CDR3 is 15 amino acids. The germline V gene encodes CDR1 SGHTA and CDR2 FQGNSA. CDR3 sequence reads: CASSVGQGGTDTQYF. Here the CDR3 DNA reads TGTGCCAGCAGCGTGGGGCAGGGCGGCACAGATACGCAGTATTTT.

The table lists this clone with a count of one. This chain uses TRBV15 with TRBJ2-6, with 12 bases that match TRBD1. J was trimmed by 2 bases and V by 5 bases; bases with no gene match: 7. Germline V gene data show CDR1 as LNHNV and CDR2 as YYDKDF (reference sequence). The CDR3 is 18 amino acids. The chain's CDR3 is CATSPPGQGAPGANVLTF. As DNA, the CDR3 is TGTGCCACCAGCCCTCCGGGACAGGGGGCCCCTGGGGCCAACGTCCTGACTTTC.

The rearrangement uses TRBV5-6 and TRBJ2-5, with 8 bases fitting TRBD1. Germline CDR1 is SGHDT and CDR2 is YYEEEE. Trimming removed 1 base from V and 10 bases from J; junction bases left unmatched: 3. This CDR3 contains 12 residues. CDR3 protein: CASSLRTGSQYF. The DNA for the CDR3 is TGTGCCAGCAGCTTGCGGACAGGGAGCCAGTACTTC.

The rearrangement joins TRBV5-4 to TRBJ2-1; D may be TRBD1 (5 bases). Germline V gene data show CDR1 as SGHNT and CDR2 as YYREEE (reference sequence). V lost 1 base to trimming and J lost 9 bases, with 8 bases between them. The length of the CDR3 is 12 residues. CDR3 DNA sequence: TGTGCCAGCAGCTTGATAGGGGTTGAGCAGTTCTTC. Translated: CASSLIGVEQFF. Drawing the rest from reference TRBV5-4 and TRBJ2-1, the complete variable domain is ETGVTQSPTHLIKTRGQQVTLRCSSQSGHNTVSWYQQALGQGPQFIFQYYREEENGRGNFPPRFSGLQFPNYSSELNVNALELDDSALYLCASSLIGVEQFFGPGTRLTVL.

V is TRBV30 and J is TRBJ2-1; TRBD2 is a possible D gene (5 bases). Germline-derived CDR1 and CDR2 are GTSNPN and SVGIG (reference sequence). The CDR3 is made up of 11 amino acids. The ends were cut back, 3 bases at V and 9 bases at J, with 9 bases in the middle. CDR3 DNA sequence: TGTGCCTGGAGCGTAGGGAGTGAGCAGTTCTTC. As protein: CAWSVGSEQFF.

The chain carries TRBV11-2 and TRBJ2-3; D is unclear. V lost 2 bases and J lost 6, with 3 bases in between. This CDR3 region has 11 residues. Germline CDR1 SGHAT, CDR2 FQNNGV. The CDR3 region is CASSLMDTQYF. The CDR3 DNA sequence: TGTGCCAGCAGCTTAATGGATACGCAGTATTTT.

This chain connects TRBV30 to TRBJ1-1; D perhaps matches TRBD1 (6 bases). Germline V gene sequence: CDR1 GTSNPN, CDR2 SVGIG (reference sequence). The CDR3 consists of 13 residues. The V and J ends lost 3 bases and 3 bases respectively, with 11 bases between them. CDR3: CAWRGQGYTEAFF. The CDR3 nucleotides are TGTGCCTGGAGGGGGCAGGGGTACACTGAAGCTTTCTTT.

A few counts support this clone. The V gene is TRBV2, the J gene TRBJ2-2; D possibly corresponds to TRBD2 (6 bases). The CDR3 extends over 16 amino acids. The ends were cut back, 6 bases at V and 1 base at J, with 15 bases in the middle. Germline CDR1 and CDR2: SNHLY and FYNNEI. CDR3 nucleotide sequence: TGTGCCAGCAGCTCGGCGGGGAGTTGGAACACCGGGGAGCTGTTTTTT. Its protein product is CASSSAGSWNTGELFF. Looking up the rest from reference TRBV2 and TRBJ2-2 gives the full variable domain: EPEVTQTPSHQVTQMGQEVILRCVPISNHLYFYWYRQILGQKVEFLVSFYNNEISEKSEIFDDQFSVERPDGSNFTLKIRSTKLEDSAMYFCASSSAGSWNTGELFFGEGSRLTVL.

The chain recombines TRBV25-1 with TRBJ1-1; no clear D gene. V was shortened by 2 bases and J by 4 bases, with 5 bases between the two germline ends. Per germline, CDR1 MGHDK and CDR2 SYGVNS. The CDR3 length is 12 residues. The CDR3 reads CASSETTTEAFF. In nucleotides, the CDR3 is TGTGCCAGCAGTGAAACTACCACTGAAGCTTTCTTT. The whole variable domain, remainder taken from reference TRBV25-1 and TRBJ1-1, is EADIYQTPRYLVIGTGKKITLECSQTMGHDKMYWYQQDPGMELHLIHYSYGVNSTEKGDLSSESTVSRIRTEHFPLTLESARPSHTSQYLCASSETTTEAFFGQGTRLTVV.

This clone showed up just once. The chain employs TRBV2 and TRBJ2-7; 10 bases are shared with TRBD2. The V segment lost 8 bases and the J segment 0 bases; nucleotides outside the gene matches: 4. Germline CDR1 SNHLY, CDR2 FYNNEI. The CDR3 totals 14 residues. The CDR3 loop is CASRLAGASYEQYF. CDR3 in DNA: TGTGCCAGCCGCCTAGCGGGGGCCTCCTACGAGCAGTACTTC. Full variable domain (rest looked up from reference TRBV2 and TRBJ2-7): EPEVTQTPSHQVTQMGQEVILRCVPISNHLYFYWYRQILGQKVEFLVSFYNNEISEKSEIFDDQFSVERPDGSNFTLKIRSTKLEDSAMYFCASRLAGASYEQYFGPGTRLTVT.

This CDR3 is CASSVVGWGSQETQYF. The CDR3 DNA sequence: TGTGCCAGCAGCGTAGTCGGATGGGGCAGCCAAGAGACCCAGTACTTC. This chain joins TRBV9 and TRBJ2-5; D is perhaps TRBD1 (5 bases). The germline CDR1 and CDR2 sequences are SGDLS and YYNGEE. V lost 0 bases to trimming and J lost 1 base, with 13 bases between them. The CDR3 covers 16 residues.

The gene calls are TRBV5-1 and TRBJ1-1, with D possibly matching TRBD1 (5 bases). V shed 2 bases and J shed 0 bases, with 8 bases lying between them. The CDR3 sequence is 14 residues long. The germline gives CDR1 SGHRS, CDR2 YFSETQ. The CDR3 loop reads CASSLAGMNTEAFF. The CDR3 coding sequence is TGCGCCAGCAGCTTAGCAGGGATGAACACTGAAGCTTTCTTT.

V gene TRBV29-1 combines with J gene TRBJ1-1; D may be TRBD1 (5 bases). The CDR3 sequence is 10 residues long. Germline-derived CDR1 and CDR2 are SQVTM and ANQGSEA. V lost 7 bases and J lost 6, with 9 bases in between. The CDR3 nucleotides are TGCAGCGCCGGGACGGCTGAAGCTTTCTTT. Translating gives CSAGTAEAFF.